This is a list of T cell receptor beta chains from one sample in a study of CD8+CD57+ T cells in acquired aplastic anemia. From the reads, TCRdb called clonotypes with MiXCR, one entry per CDR3 protein. The sample lists more than 150,000 distinct CDR3 sequences; over 60% were seen once. Sequencing was done on a sample of sorted CD4+, CD8+, or CD8+CD57+ T cells (not recorded which) from PBMCs. These receptors originate from a human donor with severe aplastic anemia or a healthy control (not recorded which). CDR3s include the opening cysteine and the closing phenylalanine or tryptophan. Each record gives: V gene, clone size, D gene, J gene, CDR3 length, CDR3 DNA, CDR3 protein. A D gene is named only where the DNA matches it firmly. Size is stated for part of the rows, as once, few or many counts, or as a class when the clone is expanded.

v_gene: TRBV9; abundance: -; d_gene: TRBD2; j_gene: TRBJ2-1; len: 17; CDR3nt: TGTGCCAGCAGCGTCAAAGCGGGAGAGCCCTCCTACAATGAGCAGTTCTTC; CDR3aa: CASSVKAGEPSYNEQFF
v_gene: TRBV24-1; abundance: few; d_gene: TRBD2; j_gene: TRBJ2-5; len: 15; CDR3nt: TGTGCCACCAGTGATTCCAGGACTAGCGGAGAGACCCAGTACTTC; CDR3aa: CATSDSRTSGETQYF
v_gene: TRBV19; abundance: few; d_gene: -; j_gene: TRBJ2-2; len: 14; CDR3nt: TGTGCCAGTACCCTGATGGGGGACACCGGGGAGCTGTTTTTT; CDR3aa: CASTLMGDTGELFF
v_gene: TRBV7-9; abundance: -; d_gene: -; j_gene: TRBJ2-5; len: 14; CDR3nt: TGTGCCAGCAGCAGCGGAGGAAGTTGGGAGACCCAGTACTTC; CDR3aa: CASSSGGSWETQYF
v_gene: TRBV2; abundance: -; d_gene: -; j_gene: TRBJ1-5; len: 13; CDR3nt: TGTGCCAGTCGGACAGAGGACGATCAGCCCCAGCATTTT; CDR3aa: CASRTEDDQPQHF
v_gene: TRBV2; abundance: -; d_gene: TRBD2; j_gene: TRBJ2-4; len: 15; CDR3nt: TGTGCCAGCAGTGCCCTGCGGGGGGTCGGAAACATTCAGTACTTC; CDR3aa: CASSALRGVGNIQYF
v_gene: TRBV4-3; abundance: -; d_gene: TRBD2; j_gene: TRBJ2-3; len: 17; CDR3nt: TGCGCCAGCAGCCCCCGGGAGGGTGGGTCTAGCACAGATACGCAGTATTTT; CDR3aa: CASSPREGGSSTDTQYF
v_gene: TRBV6-6; abundance: once; d_gene: -; j_gene: TRBJ2-5; len: 14; CDR3nt: TGTGCCAGCAGCCCACGGACCTACCAAGAGACCCAGTACTTC; CDR3aa: CASSPRTYQETQYF
v_gene: TRBV25-1; abundance: -; d_gene: -; j_gene: TRBJ1-3; len: 14; CDR3nt: TGTGCCAGCAGTGACAGGGAATTATACGGCACCATATATTTT; CDR3aa: CASSDRELYGTIYF
v_gene: TRBV7-8; abundance: many; d_gene: -; j_gene: TRBJ1-2; len: 14; CDR3nt: TGTGCCAGCAGCTTAGATCCCTTTCACTATGGCTACACCTTC; CDR3aa: CASSLDPFHYGYTF
v_gene: TRBV19; abundance: -; d_gene: TRBD1; j_gene: TRBJ1-6; len: 19; CDR3nt: TGTGCCAGTAGTATGAGTAAGGGACAGGGCCTCAGTAGGAATTCACCCCTCCACTTT; CDR3aa: CASSMSKGQGLSRNSPLHF
v_gene: TRBV9; abundance: -; d_gene: -; j_gene: TRBJ2-3; len: 15; CDR3nt: TGTGCCAGCAGCGTAGTAACAGGAGGCACAGATACGCAGTATTTT; CDR3aa: CASSVVTGGTDTQYF
v_gene: TRBV2; abundance: -; d_gene: -; j_gene: TRBJ1-2; len: 14; CDR3nt: -; CDR3aa: CAIQGYGVDYGCTF
v_gene: TRBV7-2; abundance: -; d_gene: TRBD1; j_gene: TRBJ1-3; len: 17; CDR3nt: TGTGCCAGCAGCTTAGGTTGGGACAGGGGCTCTGGAAACACCATATATTTT; CDR3aa: CASSLGWDRGSGNTIYF
v_gene: TRBV10-3; abundance: -; d_gene: -; j_gene: TRBJ2-5; len: 14; CDR3nt: TGTGCCATCAGTGAGGGCCCGATCCAAGAGACCCAGTACTTC; CDR3aa: CAISEGPIQETQYF
v_gene: TRBV11-2; abundance: -; d_gene: TRBD1; j_gene: TRBJ1-1; len: 15; CDR3nt: TGTGCCAGCAGCTCCCAGGGGGGATTAGACACTGAAGCTTTCTTT; CDR3aa: CASSSQGGLDTEAFF
v_gene: TRBV25-1; abundance: few; d_gene: -; j_gene: TRBJ2-7; len: 15; CDR3nt: TGTGCCAGCAGTGTATCCCTGGGACCCTTCTACGAGCAGTACTTC; CDR3aa: CASSVSLGPFYEQYF
v_gene: TRBV20-1; abundance: -; d_gene: TRBD1; j_gene: TRBJ1-5; len: 14; CDR3nt: TGCAGTGCTACCAGACAGGGGGAAGGAGGGCCCCAGCATTTT; CDR3aa: CSATRQGEGGPQHF
v_gene: TRBV15; abundance: -; d_gene: -; j_gene: TRBJ1-4; len: 15; CDR3nt: TGTGCCACCAGCGCTTACTACAGGGCTAATGAAAAACTGTTTTTT; CDR3aa: CATSAYYRANEKLFF
v_gene: TRBV24-1; abundance: -; d_gene: TRBD2; j_gene: TRBJ2-1; len: 15; CDR3nt: TGTGCCACCAGTGATCATCGGACTAGCGTGGATGAGCAGTTCTTC; CDR3aa: CATSDHRTSVDEQFF
v_gene: TRBV19; abundance: once; d_gene: -; j_gene: TRBJ1-3; len: 13; CDR3nt: TGTGCCAGTAGTATACAGGGTGGAAACACCATATATTTT; CDR3aa: CASSIQGGNTIYF
v_gene: TRBV6-1; abundance: -; d_gene: -; j_gene: TRBJ2-3; len: 14; CDR3nt: TGTGCCAGCAGTGAAGCGGGGAGCATCCCTACGCAGTATTTT; CDR3aa: CASSEAGSIPTQYF
v_gene: TRBV25-1; abundance: -; d_gene: TRBD1; j_gene: TRBJ2-1; len: 15; CDR3nt: TGTGCCAGTACCCTTGGACAGGGAGCCTACAATGAGCAGTTCTTC; CDR3aa: CASTLGQGAYNEQFF
v_gene: TRBV2; abundance: few; d_gene: TRBD2; j_gene: TRBJ2-5; len: 15; CDR3nt: TGTGCCAGCAGTCCCCCAAGTAGCGGGGGAGAGACCCAGTACTTC; CDR3aa: CASSPPSSGGETQYF